The TCR beta chain described here comes from a study of T-cell reconstitution after alpha-beta-depleted transplantation in children. Germline lookup yields CDR1 DFQATT and CDR2 SNEGSKA (reference sequence). Trimming took 6 bases from V and 1 from J, leaving 17 bases between them. The CDR3 extends over 15 amino acids. Researchers prepared the TCRbeta library using unique molecular identifiers, the study reports. One entry per CDR3 protein, called by TCRdb with MiXCR from the PCR reads. The table includes around 450,000 distinct CDR3 sequences, over 40% detected once. The chain couples TRBV20-1 to TRBJ2-3; D is possibly TRBD2 (5 bases). The receptor's source is a girl aged 2 to 9 with aplastic anemia, due to receive a stem cell transplant. The sample in question was PBMCs, obtained before TCRalphabeta/CD19-depleted stem cell transplant. CDR3 in amino acids: CSAPPSGPRTDTQYF. CDR3 nucleotides: TGCAGTGCACCCCCAAGCGGACCTCGCACAGATACGCAGTATTTT.